Each of the 25 T cell receptor beta chains below was sequenced from the same sample in a study of blood T cell repertoires in COVID-19. Assay: immunoSEQ multiplex PCR; the TCRdb copy retains only in-frame clones and omits some. This sample has around 330,000 clones, with roughly 90% found just once. Sequenced sample: peripheral blood. The receptors stem from a woman between 50 and 59 years old with active or convalescent COVID-19.

V is TRBV6-5 and J is TRBJ2-7; D may be TRBD1 (6 bases). Trimming removed 0 bases at V and 0 bases at J, with 9 bases between. The germline gives CDR1 MNHEY, CDR2 SVGAGI. This CDR3 has 15 amino acids. In DNA form, the CDR3 reads TGTGCCAGCAGTTACTCGGACAGTAGCTCCTACGAGCAGTACTTC. As protein: CASSYSDSSSYEQYF.

The chain recombines TRBV7-8 with TRBJ2-7; TRBD1 matches at 8 bases. The CDR3 runs to 15 residues. J was trimmed by 2 bases and V by 3 bases; bases with no gene match: 6. CDR1 is SGHVS and CDR2 is FQNEAQ in the germline V gene. CDR3 nucleotide sequence: TGTGCCAGCAGCTTGGAGGGACAGGCTACCTACGAGCAGTACTTC. As protein: CASSLEGQATYEQYF.

V gene TRBV2 combines with J gene TRBJ1-1; D may be TRBD1 (5 bases). V gave up 0 bases and J gave up 7 bases, with 9 bases separating them. The CDR3 loop spans 13 amino acids. Germline V gives CDR1 SNHLY, CDR2 FYNNEI. The CDR3 sequence is CASSEAEQDEAFF. The CDR3 DNA follows: TGTGCCAGCAGTGAAGCGGAACAGGATGAAGCTTTCTTT.

This chain uses TRBV10-3 with TRBJ1-1; 9 nucleotides align to TRBD1. The length of the CDR3 is 17 residues. Germline values: CDR1 ENHRY, CDR2 SYGVKD. Trimming cost V 6 bases and J 1 base; bases outside gene matches: 12. The CDR3 DNA reads as TGTGCCATCAGACGTCGACAGGGGGGACTCGAGAACACTGAAGCTTTCTTT. Amino acid sequence: CAIRRRQGGLENTEAFF.

The chain combines TRBV27 with TRBJ2-2, with TRBD2 as a possible D gene (5 bases). The germline V and J ends were trimmed by 0 bases and 2 bases, with 7 bases remaining between them. CDR3 length: 15 residues. Germline V CDR1 and CDR2: MNHEY, SMNVEV (reference sequence). The chain's CDR3 is CASSLSWTNTGELFF. Written as DNA, the CDR3 is TGTGCCAGCAGTTTATCCTGGACTAACACCGGGGAGCTGTTTTTT.

This clone was found once. This chain connects TRBV7-6 to TRBJ2-2; TRBD1 might be the D (6 bases). Germline V gives CDR1 SGHVS, CDR2 FNYEAQ. V lost 3 bases to trimming and J lost 5 bases, with 13 bases between them. The CDR3 contains 15 residues. The CDR3 loop is CASSLVDGTTGELFF. As DNA, the CDR3 is TGTGCCAGCAGCTTGGTGGACGGGACAACCGGGGAGCTGTTTTTT.

This chain uses TRBV18 with TRBJ1-1, with no clear D. V lost 3 bases, J lost 3 bases, and 11 bases lay in between. Looked up from germline, CDR1 is KGHSH and CDR2 is LQKENI. CDR3 length equals 14 residues. CDR3 amino acids: CASSPGEPYTEAFF. The CDR3, as DNA: TGTGCCAGCTCACCGGGCGAACCTTACACTGAAGCTTTCTTT.

The CDR3 region is CASSKTDRKNTEAFF. CDR3 coding DNA: TGTGCCAGCAGCAAAACGGACAGGAAAAACACTGAAGCTTTCTTT. J is TRBJ1-1 and V is TRBV7-9, with 7 nucleotides matching TRBD1. Per the germline V gene, CDR1 is SEHNR and CDR2 is FQNEAQ (reference sequence). Losses at the gene ends were 5 bases for V and 2 bases for J; bases not matched to a gene: 8. This CDR3 has 15 amino acids.

The V gene is TRBV2, the J gene TRBJ1-3, with TRBD1 identical over 7 bases. This CDR3 contains 14 residues. CDR1 SNHLY and CDR2 FYNNEI come from the germline V gene. Germline trimming cut 7 bases from V and 0 bases from J; bases unmatched to any gene: 3. CDR3 nucleotides: TGTGCCAGCATCGACAGGGTCTCTGGAAACACCATATATTTT. Its protein product is CASIDRVSGNTIYF.

V usage is TRBV18 and J usage is TRBJ2-5; D unresolved. V was trimmed by 0 bases and J by 4 bases, leaving 6 bases between them. The V gene's germline CDR1 is KGHSH and CDR2 LQKENI. The CDR3 runs to 13 residues. Here the CDR3 reads CASSPPPPETQYF. CDR3 DNA: TGTGCCAGCTCACCACCCCCTCCAGAGACCCAGTACTTC.

The rearrangement uses TRBV7-2 and TRBJ1-6; possibly TRBD1 for D (6 bases). The V end lost 1 base, the J end lost 4 bases, and 14 bases lay between the germline ends. Germline values: CDR1 SGHTA, CDR2 FQGNSA. The CDR3 is made up of 17 amino acids. CDR3 nucleotides: TGTGCCAGCAGCTTAGTGCAGGGGATGCGATATAATTCACCCCTCCACTTT. Its translation is CASSLVQGMRYNSPLHF.

This chain joins TRBV2 and TRBJ2-5; 8 bases agree with TRBD1. Germline-derived CDR1 and CDR2 are SNHLY and FYNNEI. This CDR3 has 14 amino acids. V lost 6 bases, J lost 5 bases, and 8 bases stayed unmatched. CDR3: CASRSTGVRETQYF. The CDR3 DNA reads as TGTGCCAGCAGGTCGACAGGGGTTAGGGAGACCCAGTACTTC. Variable domain in full (rest from reference TRBV2 and TRBJ2-5): EPEVTQTPSHQVTQMGQEVILRCVPISNHLYFYWYRQILGQKVEFLVSFYNNEISEKSEIFDDQFSVERPDGSNFTLKIRSTKLEDSAMYFCASRSTGVRETQYFGPGTRLLVL.

A single count supports this clone. This chain joins TRBV5-4 and TRBJ1-2; D might be TRBD1 (6 bases). This CDR3 is built from 14 residues. In germline, CDR1 is SGHNT, CDR2 YYREEE (reference sequence). Deletions cut 7 bases from V and 2 bases from J, with 15 bases between. The CDR3 loop reads CASSGQSGNYGYTF. The CDR3 nucleotides read TGTGCCAGCTCCGGACAGTCCGGAAACTATGGCTACACCTTC.

This clone was recorded only once. The chain recombines TRBV19 with TRBJ2-1, with D possibly TRBD1 on 6 matching bases. Trimming removed 6 bases at V and 7 bases at J, with 19 bases between. The CDR3 consists of 15 residues. Germline V gives CDR1 LNHDA, CDR2 SQIVND (reference sequence). CDR3 sequence: CASSLNAGTLNEQFF. CDR3 nucleotides: TGTGCCAGTAGCCTAAACGCCGGGACACTTAATGAGCAGTTCTTC.

This clone was seen only a few times. The chain joins TRBV6-2 or TRBV6-3 to TRBJ2-7, with 13 bases lining up with TRBD2. The V gene end was trimmed by 4 bases and the J gene end by 1 base; junction bases not matched to a gene: 10. The CDR3 totals 18 residues. Germline assignment: CDR1 MNHEY and CDR2 SVGEGT. The CDR3 protein is CASSSPTSGRPMSYEQYF. DNA of the CDR3: TGTGCCAGCAGTTCCCCGACTAGCGGGAGGCCAATGTCCTACGAGCAGTACTTC.

This clone is a singleton in its sample. This rearrangement joins TRBV5-4 to TRBJ2-1, with TRBD2 as a possible D gene (6 bases). V was cut by 4 bases and J by 5 bases, with 16 bases left in between. Germline V lookup: CDR1 SGHNT, CDR2 YYREEE (reference sequence). CDR3 length: 15 residues. Here the CDR3 reads CASSTRSSANNEQFF. For the CDR3, the DNA is TGTGCCAGCAGCACGCGCTCTAGCGCCAACAATGAGCAGTTCTTC.

The V and J genes are TRBV3-1 (or the pseudogene TRBV3-2) and TRBJ1-4, with D possibly matching TRBD1 (6 bases). The CDR3 contains 16 residues. The V and J ends lost 0 bases and 5 bases respectively, with 13 bases between them. Germline V gene data show CDR1 as LGHDT and CDR2 as YNNKEL (reference sequence). This CDR3 is CASSQEGTLRNEKLFF. CDR3 DNA: TGTGCCAGCAGCCAAGAGGGGACACTCCGGAATGAAAAACTGTTTTTT.

The gene calls are TRBV30 and TRBJ1-3, with no clear D. The CDR3 spans 13 residues. V lost 2 bases and J lost 5, with 10 bases in between. Germline-derived CDR1 and CDR2 are GTSNPN and SVGIG (reference sequence). The CDR3 DNA reads as TGTGCCTGGAGTTACTCGGGAAGAAACACCATATATTTT. Translated, it gives CAWSYSGRNTIYF.

As to this clone: This same CDR3 is encoded by further DNA sequences in the sample. The rearrangement joins TRBV30 to TRBJ1-3; the D is unclear. CDR3 size: 12 residues. V shed 4 bases and J shed 1 base, with 5 bases lying between them. Germline V gene data show CDR1 as GTSNPN and CDR2 as SVGIG (reference sequence). The DNA of the CDR3 is TGTGCCTGGACAGGATCTGGAAACACCATATATTTT. Residues: CAWTGSGNTIYF.

V gene TRBV27 combines with J gene TRBJ2-1, with TRBD2 as a possible D gene (6 bases). The CDR3 sequence is 14 residues long. V was pared by 8 bases and J by 1 base, with 12 bases between. Germline lookup yields CDR1 MNHEY and CDR2 SMNVEV (reference sequence). The CDR3 DNA reads as TGTGCCAGCTTGCGGGACCCATCCTACAATGAGCAGTTCTTC. Its protein product is CASLRDPSYNEQFF.

The rearrangement links TRBV28 to TRBJ2-1; TRBD1 aligns across 10 bases. V gave up 2 bases and J gave up 4 bases; unmatched junction bases: 5. Looked up from germline, CDR1 is MDHEN and CDR2 is SYDVKM. This CDR3 is built from 16 residues. CDR3 in amino acids: CASSLISGQGYNEQFF. CDR3 DNA: TGTGCCAGCAGTTTAATCTCGGGACAGGGGTACAATGAGCAGTTCTTC.

The chain links TRBV6-4 to TRBJ2-2, with D uncertain. The V gene lost 4 bases and the J gene lost 5 bases, with 11 bases spanning the gap. The CDR3 covers 14 residues. Germline V CDR1 and CDR2: MRHNA, SNTAGT. The CDR3: CASSALVRTGELFF. CDR3 nucleotide sequence: TGTGCCAGCAGTGCTCTAGTACGGACCGGGGAGCTGTTTTTT.

This chain joins TRBV7-9 and TRBJ1-1; D unresolved. This CDR3 is built from 13 residues. V gave up 6 bases and J gave up 0 bases, with 8 bases separating them. Germline V CDR1 and CDR2: SEHNR, FQNEAQ (reference sequence). The CDR3 loop reads CASRSALNTEAFF. CDR3 DNA: TGTGCCAGCAGGAGTGCACTGAACACTGAAGCTTTCTTT.

The V and J genes are TRBV10-3 and TRBJ2-5; a weak D match, TRBD2 (6 bases). The CDR3 totals 13 residues. V lost 6 bases to trimming and J lost 7 bases, with 15 bases between them. Germline CDR1 reads ENHRY; CDR2 reads SYGVKD. CDR3 amino acids: CAISRELGVTQYF. The CDR3, as DNA: TGTGCCATCAGCCGGGAGTTGGGGGTGACCCAGTACTTC.

CDR3 loop: CASSFVAGDTEAFF. Here the CDR3 DNA reads TGTGCCAGCAGCTTTGTGGCAGGGGACACTGAAGCTTTCTTT. The rearrangement links TRBV5-4 to TRBJ1-1, with TRBD1 as a possible D gene (6 bases). Germline V gene data show CDR1 as SGHNT and CDR2 as YYREEE (reference sequence). The V end was cut by 2 bases, the J end by 3 bases, with 11 bases between. This CDR3 comprises 14 residues.